The 18 T cell receptor beta chains in this list originate from one sample, sequenced in a study of patients and donors after allogeneic stem cell transplantation. TCRdb redid the calling of the RT-PCR reads with MiXCR, one entry per CDR3 protein. The sample contains roughly 200,000 distinct CDR3 sequences, 35% to 45% of which appear only once. The sample taken for sequencing was blood, either unsorted or a sorted T cell fraction (not recorded which). These receptors were taken from a human donor who was either an allogeneic HSCT recipient or a stem cell or donor lymphocyte infusion donor (not recorded which). It is not recorded whose cells these are; they may come from a transplant donor.

This clonotype showed up just a few times. The chain joins TRBV9 to TRBJ2-7, with 7 bases that match TRBD2. V dropped 4 bases and J dropped 0; count of bases not matched to a gene: 4. CDR1 SGDLS and CDR2 YYNGEE come from the germline V gene. The CDR3 runs to 14 residues. For the CDR3, the DNA is TGTGCCAGCAGCCCTAGCGGCCGCTCCTACGAGCAGTACTTC. Amino acids: CASSPSGRSYEQYF.

The V and J genes are TRBV4-1 and TRBJ2-2; TRBD2 might be the D (5 bases). V lost 2 bases to trimming and J lost 5 bases, with 15 bases between them. The germline CDR1 and CDR2 sequences are MGHRA and YSYEKL. The CDR3 contains 16 residues. CDR3 residues: CASSQRPASGTGELFF. The CDR3 DNA reads TGCGCCAGCAGCCAAAGGCCCGCGTCGGGGACCGGGGAGCTGTTTTTT.

Many counts were recorded for this clonotype. The chain employs TRBV12-3 or TRBV12-4 and TRBJ1-1, with 12 bases matching TRBD1. The CDR3 extends over 16 amino acids. V gave up 6 bases and J gave up 4 bases; unmatched junction bases: 9. The DNA of the CDR3 is TGTGCCAGCAGGCCAGGGACAGGGGGCTTTAGCACTGAAGCTTTCTTT. Amino acid sequence: CASRPGTGGFSTEAFF.

This clonotype was counted between two and nine times. The chain carries TRBV20-1 and TRBJ1-1; 11 bases line up with TRBD1. Germline CDR1 DFQATT, CDR2 SNEGSKA (reference sequence). V was clipped by 3 bases and J by 0 bases; unmatched bases: 12. The CDR3 is 18 amino acids. CDR3 loop: CSARDRTGGLFMNTEAFF. In DNA, the CDR3 is TGCAGTGCTAGGGACCGGACAGGGGGCCTTTTCATGAACACTGAAGCTTTCTTT.

V usage is TRBV5-1 and J usage is TRBJ2-3; TRBD1 matches 7 bases. The CDR3 runs to 16 residues. The V segment lost 0 bases and the J segment 6 bases; nucleotides outside the gene matches: 10. CDR1 SGHRS and CDR2 YFSETQ come from the germline V gene. The CDR3 protein is CASSLVPGQLADTQYF. The CDR3 DNA reads as TGCGCCAGCAGCTTGGTCCCGGGACAGCTTGCGGATACGCAGTATTTT.

The chain links TRBV4-1 to TRBJ1-5; D is undetermined. Per the germline V gene, CDR1 is MGHRA and CDR2 is YSYEKL. The CDR3 has 15 amino acids. Trimming took off 0 bases at V and 4 bases at J, with 10 bases between the two ends. The CDR3 loop reads CASSQDWGENQPQHF. The CDR3 DNA is TGCGCCAGCAGCCAAGATTGGGGTGAGAATCAGCCCCAGCATTTT.

This clonotype has ten or more counts. This chain joins TRBV5-4 and TRBJ1-2; a possible D gene is TRBD1 (5 bases). Trimming took 4 bases from V and 4 from J, leaving 8 bases between them. CDR1 is SGHNT, CDR2 YYREEE, per germline (reference sequence). This CDR3 spans 12 amino acids. CDR3 in amino acids: CASSPDSYGYTF. Written as DNA, the CDR3 is TGTGCCAGCAGCCCTGACAGCTATGGCTACACCTTC.

The chain couples TRBV6-5 to TRBJ1-2, with a possible D match to TRBD1 (6 bases). The CDR3 spans 18 residues. The V end lost 0 bases, the J end lost 3 bases, and 20 bases lay between the germline ends. Per germline, CDR1 MNHEY and CDR2 SVGAGI. The CDR3 loop is CASSYSLLGGARHYGYTF. DNA of the CDR3: TGTGCCAGCAGTTACTCCCTTTTGGGGGGCGCCCGGCACTATGGCTACACCTTC.

The chain combines TRBV12-3 or TRBV12-4 with TRBJ1-6; no clear D gene. The CDR3 is 14 residues long. Trimming cost V 4 bases and J 7 bases, with 11 bases left between them. The CDR3 region is CASSYKGGNSPLHF. DNA for the CDR3: TGTGCCAGCAGTTATAAGGGAGGGAATTCACCCCTCCACTTT.

The V gene is TRBV12-3 or TRBV12-4, the J gene TRBJ2-3; D possibly uses TRBD1 or TRBD2 (6 bases each). V was trimmed by 7 bases and J by 5 bases, leaving 13 bases between them. The CDR3 runs 13 residues. CDR3 DNA sequence: TGTGCCAGCACCTCGAGGGGGGTAGATACGCAGTATTTT. Protein sequence: CASTSRGVDTQYF.

This chain joins TRBV7-9 and TRBJ2-1, with a tentative D call TRBD1 (6 bases). Trimming pared 5 bases from V and 4 bases from J, leaving 15 bases between. The CDR3 totals 15 residues. Germline CDR1 is SEHNR and CDR2 is FQNEAQ (reference sequence). The CDR3 region is CASSQGTRGYNEQFF. CDR3 nucleotides: TGTGCCAGCAGCCAGGGGACCCGGGGATACAATGAGCAGTTCTTC.

The chain has TRBV20-1 and TRBJ2-3, with D possibly TRBD1 on 6 matching bases. The CDR3 length is 14 residues. V was cut by 0 bases and J by 0 bases, with 7 bases left in between. Germline CDR1 reads DFQATT; CDR2 reads SNEGSKA (reference sequence). This chain's CDR3 is CSAREGASTDTQYF. The CDR3 nucleotides read TGCAGTGCTAGAGAGGGGGCTAGCACAGATACGCAGTATTTT.

J is TRBJ2-7 and V is TRBV12-3 or TRBV12-4, with 8 bases fitting TRBD2. CDR3 length: 14 residues. V was clipped by 5 bases and J by 1 base; unmatched bases: 4. The CDR3, as DNA: TGTGCCAGCAGTGAGGGCGGGGGGTCCTACGAGCAGTACTTC. Translation gives CASSEGGGSYEQYF.

To note about this clonotype: Since a much larger clone is just one base distant, this may be a read error. The DNA of the CDR3 is TGTGCCAGCGGTGTTGGGGTGGTCACTGAAGCTTTCTTT. It encodes CASGVGVVTEAFF. The V and J genes are TRBV6-1 and TRBJ1-1; D unresolved. In germline, CDR1 is MNHNS, CDR2 SASEGT. This CDR3 has 13 amino acids. V gave up 8 bases and J gave up 4 bases, with 14 bases separating them.

This clonotype was seen only a few times. The chain is built from TRBV12-3 or TRBV12-4 and TRBJ1-5, with D possibly matching TRBD1 (5 bases). V was trimmed by 1 base and J by 8 bases, leaving 12 bases between them. The CDR3 runs to 14 residues. The CDR3 spells CASSLGGAGEPQHF. In nucleotides, the CDR3 is TGTGCCAGCAGTTTAGGGGGCGCGGGGGAGCCCCAGCATTTT.

This clonotype was picked up a small number of times. The J gene is TRBJ1-5, the V gene TRBV4-1, with 9 bases lining up with TRBD1. CDR1 and CDR2 from the germline V gene are MGHRA and YSYEKL. With V trimmed by 4 bases and J by 6 bases, 7 bases remained unmatched. This CDR3 comprises 15 residues. CDR3 protein: CASSPGTGPSQPQHF. CDR3 nucleotides: TGCGCCAGCAGCCCAGGGACAGGGCCAAGTCAGCCCCAGCATTTT.

The genes are TRBV5-1 and TRBJ2-5, with D perhaps matching TRBD2 (5 bases). CDR1 is SGHRS and CDR2 is YFSETQ in the germline V gene. The CDR3 has 16 residues. V gave up 0 bases and J gave up 5 bases, with 17 bases separating them. The CDR3 spells CASSLGMASPGETQYF. CDR3 in DNA: TGCGCCAGCAGCTTGGGTATGGCGTCCCCGGGGGAGACCCAGTACTTC.

The chain links TRBV4-1 to TRBJ1-2; D is ambiguous. CDR3 length: 16 amino acids. V was trimmed by 1 base and J by 3 bases, leaving 15 bases between them. Germline CDR1 reads MGHRA; CDR2 reads YSYEKL. CDR3 DNA sequence: TGCGCCAGCAGCCAAGCCCGGCGCTCCTGGGACTATGGCTACACCTTC. It encodes CASSQARRSWDYGYTF.